Shown below are 11 T cell receptor beta chains from a single sample sequenced in a study of T cell responses to AZD1222 COVID-19 vaccine. Repertoires were generated with immunoSEQ multiplex PCR, while TCRdb's copy carries only in-frame clones and drops some. The sample yields 100,000 or so clones, around nine tenths seen once. The sequences come from peripheral blood, collected on day 0 of AZD1222 vaccination. These receptor sequences come from an adult in good health.

The gene calls are TRBV10-3 and TRBJ1-4, with D possibly TRBD1 on 6 matching bases. In germline, CDR1 is ENHRY, CDR2 SYGVKD. This CDR3 spans 15 amino acids. Trimming shortened V by 6 bases and J by 7 bases, and 18 bases separated the two germline ends. The CDR3 sequence is CAISQGRGLSEKLFF. The CDR3 region has the DNA TGTGCCATCAGCCAAGGGAGGGGGTTGTCTGAAAAACTGTTTTTT.

The V call is TRBV5-1, the J call TRBJ2-1; perhaps TRBD2 as D (5 bases). The germline gives CDR1 SGHRS, CDR2 YFSETQ. This CDR3 spans 13 amino acids. Between the trimmed V and J ends, which lost 3 bases and 7 bases, there was a span of 11 bases. The CDR3: CASSSGGANEQFF. The CDR3 nucleotides read TGCGCCAGCAGCTCCGGAGGAGCGAATGAGCAGTTCTTC.

The rearrangement uses TRBV5-1 and TRBJ1-1; D remains unclear. Trimming cost V 1 base and J 3 bases, with 7 bases left between them. Germline V gene sequence: CDR1 SGHRS, CDR2 YFSETQ. CDR3 length: 13 residues. The DNA of the CDR3 is TGCGCCAGCAGCTTGCAGGTGGACACTGAAGCTTTCTTT. Protein: CASSLQVDTEAFF.

The sample holds one count of this clone. The chain combines TRBV12-3 or TRBV12-4 with TRBJ1-1, with D unclear. Trimming took 8 bases from V and 1 from J, leaving 11 bases between them. The CDR3 sequence is 13 residues long. The chain's CDR3 is CASSAQWNTEAFF. The CDR3 DNA sequence: TGTGCCAGCTCGGCCCAGTGGAACACTGAAGCTTTCTTT.

The chain recombines TRBV20-1 with TRBJ1-2; D unresolved. V was trimmed by 6 bases and J by 0 bases, leaving 11 bases between them. Looked up from germline, CDR1 is DFQATT and CDR2 is SNEGSKA (reference sequence). The CDR3 contains 13 residues. The CDR3 DNA reads as TGCAGTGCCAGTAGATGGGCTAACTATGGCTACACCTTC. This gives the protein CSASRWANYGYTF.

In this sample, this clone turned up once. The rearrangement joins TRBV9 to TRBJ1-5; a possible D gene is TRBD1 (5 bases). Looked up from germline, CDR1 is SGDLS and CDR2 is YYNGEE. V lost 0 bases and J lost 3, with 10 bases in between. The CDR3 has 15 residues. CDR3 in amino acids: CASSVDDRYNQPQHF. The CDR3 bases are TGTGCCAGCAGCGTAGATGACAGATACAATCAGCCCCAGCATTTT.

This clone was counted between two and nine times. This chain joins TRBV6-5 and TRBJ1-1; D ambiguous. CDR1 is MNHEY, CDR2 SVGAGI, per germline. CDR3 length: 13 amino acids. V was pared by 6 bases and J by 0 bases, with 8 bases between. The CDR3 reads CASRVTMNTEAFF. CDR3 sequence (DNA): TGTGCCAGCAGAGTGACAATGAACACTGAAGCTTTCTTT.

The chain is built from TRBV9 and TRBJ2-3, with 12 bases fitting TRBD2. Trimming removed 6 bases from V and 6 bases from J; junction bases left unmatched: 5. Germline CDR1 and CDR2: SGDLS and YYNGEE. The length of the CDR3 is 14 residues. CDR3 sequence reads: CASIPLAGGDTQYF. The CDR3 nucleotides are TGTGCCAGCATCCCCCTAGCGGGGGGGGATACGCAGTATTTT.

V gene TRBV4-1 combines with J gene TRBJ1-2; 8 nucleotides align to TRBD1. Losses at the gene ends were 2 bases for V and 1 base for J; bases not matched to a gene: 12. Germline lookup yields CDR1 MGHRA and CDR2 YSYEKL. There are 18 residues in the CDR3. The CDR3 nucleotides are TGCGCCAGCAGCCAACAAGCGCGGGGGACAGGCAGTAACTATGGCTACACCTTC. Protein: CASSQQARGTGSNYGYTF.

V and J are TRBV10-3 and TRBJ1-2, with D possibly matching TRBD1 (5 bases). The CDR3 consists of 19 residues. The V gene lost 8 bases and the J gene lost 0 bases, with 28 bases spanning the gap. CDR1 and CDR2 (germline): ENHRY, SYGVKD. The CDR3 DNA reads as TGTGCCATCTCAGGGAGTAGTGGTGACAGCCGGACGACTAACTATGGCTACACCTTC. It specifies CAISGSSGDSRTTNYGYTF.

V usage is TRBV28 and J usage is TRBJ1-2; 7 bases line up with TRBD1. The J segment lost 8 bases and the V segment lost 5 bases, leaving 11 bases of the junction unmatched. This CDR3 has 14 residues. Germline V gene data show CDR1 as MDHEN and CDR2 as SYDVKM. CDR3 residues: CASSIPTGRGGYTF. The CDR3, as DNA: TGTGCCAGCAGTATTCCGACAGGGAGGGGCGGCTACACCTTC.